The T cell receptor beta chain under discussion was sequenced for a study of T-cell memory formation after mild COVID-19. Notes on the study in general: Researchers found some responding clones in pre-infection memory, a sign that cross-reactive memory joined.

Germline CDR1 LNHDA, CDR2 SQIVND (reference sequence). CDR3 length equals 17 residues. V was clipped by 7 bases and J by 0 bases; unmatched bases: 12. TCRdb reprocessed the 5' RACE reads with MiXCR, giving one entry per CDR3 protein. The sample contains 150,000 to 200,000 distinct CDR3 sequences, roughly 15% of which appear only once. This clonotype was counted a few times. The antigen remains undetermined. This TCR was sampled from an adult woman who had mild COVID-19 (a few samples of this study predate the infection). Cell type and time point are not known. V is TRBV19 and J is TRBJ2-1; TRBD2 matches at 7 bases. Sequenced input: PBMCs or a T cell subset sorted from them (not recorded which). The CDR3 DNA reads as TGTGCCAGTAACGTGGGAGGGCCCCTAAGCTCCTACAATGAGCAGTTCTTC. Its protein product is CASNVGGPLSSYNEQFF.